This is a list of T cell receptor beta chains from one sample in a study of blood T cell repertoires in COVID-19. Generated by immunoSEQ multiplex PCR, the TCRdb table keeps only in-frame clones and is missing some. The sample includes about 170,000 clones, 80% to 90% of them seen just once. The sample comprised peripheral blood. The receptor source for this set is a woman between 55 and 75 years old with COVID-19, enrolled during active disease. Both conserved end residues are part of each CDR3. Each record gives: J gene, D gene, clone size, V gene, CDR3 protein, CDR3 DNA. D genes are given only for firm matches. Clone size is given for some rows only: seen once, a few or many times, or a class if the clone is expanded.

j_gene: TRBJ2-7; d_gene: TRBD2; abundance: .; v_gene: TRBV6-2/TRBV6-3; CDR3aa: CASSYMGLASYEQYF; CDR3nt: TGTGCCAGCAGTTACATGGGACTAGCCTCCTACGAGCAGTACTTC
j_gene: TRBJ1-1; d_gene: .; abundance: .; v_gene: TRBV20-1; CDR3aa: CSASSFTEAFF; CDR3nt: TGCAGTGCTAGCTCGTTCACTGAAGCTTTCTTT
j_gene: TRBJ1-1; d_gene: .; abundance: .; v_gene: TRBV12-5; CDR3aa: CASATRAFF; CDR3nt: TGTGCTAGTGCCACTCGGGCTTTCTTT
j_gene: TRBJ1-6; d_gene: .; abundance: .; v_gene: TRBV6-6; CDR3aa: CASTTGSYSPLHF; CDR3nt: TGTGCCAGCACCACCGGGTCCTATTCACCCCTCCACTTT
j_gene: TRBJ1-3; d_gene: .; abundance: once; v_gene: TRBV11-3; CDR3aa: CASSLNPRLSGNTIYF; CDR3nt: TGTGCCAGCAGCTTAAATCCCAGGCTCTCTGGAAACACCATATATTTT
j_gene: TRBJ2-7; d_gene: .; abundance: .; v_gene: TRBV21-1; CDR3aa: CASRVLTSESYEQYF; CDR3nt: TGTGCCAGCAGAGTATTGACTAGCGAATCCTACGAGCAGTACTTC
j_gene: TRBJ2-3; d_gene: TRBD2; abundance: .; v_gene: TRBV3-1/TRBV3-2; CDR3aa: CASSQVLVASGRTDTQYF; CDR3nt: TGTGCCAGCAGCCAAGTTTTAGTGGCTAGCGGTCGGACAGATACGCAGTATTTT
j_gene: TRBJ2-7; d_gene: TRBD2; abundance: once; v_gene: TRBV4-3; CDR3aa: CASSQVRGRIDEQYF; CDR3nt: TGCGCCAGCAGCCAAGTCCGCGGGAGGATCGACGAGCAGTACTTC
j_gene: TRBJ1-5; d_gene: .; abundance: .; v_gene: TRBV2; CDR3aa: CASSGTGGRKPQHF; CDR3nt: TGTGCCAGCAGCGGCACGGGAGGCCGTAAGCCCCAGCATTTT
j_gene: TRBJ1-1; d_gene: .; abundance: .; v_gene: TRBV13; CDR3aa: CASSLGGGNTEAFF; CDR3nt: TGTGCCAGCAGCTTAGGCGGGGGGAACACTGAAGCTTTCTTT
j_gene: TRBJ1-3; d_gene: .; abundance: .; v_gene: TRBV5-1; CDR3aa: CASSWTDSGNTIYF; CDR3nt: TGCGCCAGCAGCTGGACAGACTCTGGAAACACCATATATTTT
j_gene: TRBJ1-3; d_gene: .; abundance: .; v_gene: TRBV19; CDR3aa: CASSLLLRSLSGNTIYF; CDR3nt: TGTGCCAGTAGTCTCCTCTTGCGGAGTCTCTCTGGAAACACCATATATTTT
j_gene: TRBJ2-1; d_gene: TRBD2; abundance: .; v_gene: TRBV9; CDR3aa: CASSVAGKLAVVNEQFF; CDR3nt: TGTGCCAGCAGCGTAGCTGGTAAACTAGCGGTTGTCAATGAGCAGTTCTTC
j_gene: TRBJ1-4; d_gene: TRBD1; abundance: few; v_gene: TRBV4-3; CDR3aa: CASSQDPTGGLDEKLFF; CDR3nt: TGCGCCAGCAGCCAAGATCCCACAGGGGGCTTGGATGAAAAACTGTTTTTT
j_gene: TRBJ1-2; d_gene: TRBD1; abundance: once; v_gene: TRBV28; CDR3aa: CASSFRGDRGSGYTF; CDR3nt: TGTGCCAGCAGTTTTCGAGGCGACAGGGGGTCTGGCTACACCTTC
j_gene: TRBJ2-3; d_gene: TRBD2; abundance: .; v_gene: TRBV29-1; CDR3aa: CSAKATSGTTDTQYF; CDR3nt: TGCAGCGCCAAAGCCACTAGCGGGACGACAGATACGCAGTATTTT
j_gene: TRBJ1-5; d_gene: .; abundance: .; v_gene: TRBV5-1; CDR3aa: CASSLAPGPNQPQHF; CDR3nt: TGCGCCAGCAGCTTGGCCCCGGGTCCGAATCAGCCCCAGCATTTT
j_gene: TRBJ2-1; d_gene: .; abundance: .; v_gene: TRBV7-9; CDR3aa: CASSSGLIFNEQFF; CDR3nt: TGTGCCAGCAGCTCCGGACTGATCTTCAATGAGCAGTTCTTC
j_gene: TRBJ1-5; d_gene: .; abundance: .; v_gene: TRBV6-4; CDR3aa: CASSKEGNQPQHF; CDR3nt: TGTGCCAGCAGTAAGGAGGGTAATCAGCCCCAGCATTTT
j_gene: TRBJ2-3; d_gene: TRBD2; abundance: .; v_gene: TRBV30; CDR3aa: CAWNLAGPNTQYF; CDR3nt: TGTGCCTGGAATTTAGCGGGACCCAATACGCAGTATTTT
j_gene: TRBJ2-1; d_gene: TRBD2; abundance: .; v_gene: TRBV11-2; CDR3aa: CASSLGGSGNIEQFF; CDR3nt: TGTGCCAGCAGCTTAGGGGGTAGCGGGAATATTGAGCAGTTCTTC
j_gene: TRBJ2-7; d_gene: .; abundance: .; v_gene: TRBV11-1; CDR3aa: CASSLRTSYEQYF; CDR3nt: TGTGCCAGCAGCCTTCGTACTTCCTACGAGCAGTACTTC
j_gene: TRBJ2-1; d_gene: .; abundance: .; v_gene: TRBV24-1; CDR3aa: CATRPLTSNEQFF; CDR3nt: TGTGCCACCAGGCCGCTAACGTCGAATGAGCAGTTCTTC
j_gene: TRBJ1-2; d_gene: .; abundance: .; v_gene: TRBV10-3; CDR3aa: CAIRPHGEDGYTF; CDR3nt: TGTGCCATCAGGCCCCACGGGGAGGATGGCTACACCTTC
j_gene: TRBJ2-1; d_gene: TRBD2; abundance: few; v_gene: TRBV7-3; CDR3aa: CASRGLAGGEQFF; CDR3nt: TGTGCCAGCAGGGGACTAGCGGGGGGTGAGCAGTTCTTC
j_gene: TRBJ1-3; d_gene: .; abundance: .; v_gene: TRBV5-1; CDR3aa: CASSSGAVSGNTIYF; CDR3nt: TGCGCCAGCAGCTCTGGGGCAGTCTCTGGAAACACCATATATTTT
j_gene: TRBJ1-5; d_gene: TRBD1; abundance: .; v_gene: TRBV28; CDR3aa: CASSSRQGSNQPQHF; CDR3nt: TGTGCCAGCAGTTCCCGACAGGGTAGCAATCAGCCCCAGCATTTT
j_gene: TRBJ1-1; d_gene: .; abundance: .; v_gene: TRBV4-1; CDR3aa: CASSQDRRAMNTEAFF; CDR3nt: TGCGCCAGCAGCCAAGATCGGCGGGCCATGAACACTGAAGCTTTCTTT
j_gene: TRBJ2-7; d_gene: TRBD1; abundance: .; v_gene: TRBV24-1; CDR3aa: CATSDSGTVNEQYF; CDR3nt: TGTGCCACCAGTGATTCCGGGACAGTGAACGAGCAGTACTTC
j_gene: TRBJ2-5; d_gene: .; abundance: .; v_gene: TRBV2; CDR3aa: CASTRRGPETQYF; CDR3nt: TGTGCCAGCACCCGGCGGGGGCCAGAGACCCAGTACTTC
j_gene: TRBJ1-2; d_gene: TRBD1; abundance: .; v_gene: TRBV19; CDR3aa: CASSTATGYGYTF; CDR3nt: TGTGCCAGTAGTACCGCGACAGGGTATGGCTACACCTTC
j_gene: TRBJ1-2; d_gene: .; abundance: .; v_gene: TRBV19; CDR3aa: CASRIAYGYTF; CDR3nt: TGTGCCAGTAGAATTGCGTATGGCTACACCTTC
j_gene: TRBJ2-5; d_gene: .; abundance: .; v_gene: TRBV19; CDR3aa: CASSRGTFEKETQYF; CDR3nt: TGTGCCAGTAGTAGGGGGACATTTGAGAAAGAGACCCAGTACTTC
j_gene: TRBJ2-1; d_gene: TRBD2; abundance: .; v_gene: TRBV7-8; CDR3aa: CASSWTSGSYLAYNEQFF; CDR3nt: TGTGCCAGCAGCTGGACTAGCGGGAGTTACCTCGCTTACAATGAGCAGTTCTTC
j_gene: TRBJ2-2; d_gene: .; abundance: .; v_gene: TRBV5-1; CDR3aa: CASSLVTRSVGELFF; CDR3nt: TGCGCCAGCAGCTTGGTTACTAGATCTGTCGGGGAGCTGTTTTTT
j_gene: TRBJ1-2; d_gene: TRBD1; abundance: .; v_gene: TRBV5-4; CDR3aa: CASSLSAGQGANYGYTF; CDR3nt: TGTGCCAGCAGCTTATCCGCGGGACAGGGGGCTAACTATGGCTACACCTTC
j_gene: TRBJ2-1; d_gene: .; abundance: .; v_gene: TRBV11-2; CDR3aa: CASSLTTEQFF; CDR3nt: TGTGCCAGCAGCTTGACTACTGAGCAGTTCTTC
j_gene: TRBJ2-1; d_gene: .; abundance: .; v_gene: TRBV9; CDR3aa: CASSVAHEQFF; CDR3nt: TGTGCCAGCAGCGTAGCTCATGAGCAGTTCTTC
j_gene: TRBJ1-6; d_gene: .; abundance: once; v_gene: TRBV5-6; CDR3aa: CASSLGPYLDYNSPLHF; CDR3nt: TGTGCCAGCAGCTTGGGGCCGTACCTTGATTATAATTCACCCCTCCACTTT
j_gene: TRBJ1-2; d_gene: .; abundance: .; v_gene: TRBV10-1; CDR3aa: CASTTGIRGYGYTF; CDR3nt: TGCGCCAGCACCACCGGGATTCGGGGCTATGGCTACACCTTC
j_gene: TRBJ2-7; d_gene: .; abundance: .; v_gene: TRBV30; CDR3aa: CAGQETGSYEQYF; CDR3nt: TGTGCCGGACAAGAAACCGGATCTTACGAGCAGTACTTC
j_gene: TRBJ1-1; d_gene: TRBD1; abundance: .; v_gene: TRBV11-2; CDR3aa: CASSRQGGTEAFF; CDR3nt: TGTGCCAGCAGCAGACAGGGAGGCACTGAAGCTTTCTTT
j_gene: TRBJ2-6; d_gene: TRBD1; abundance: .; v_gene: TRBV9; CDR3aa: CASSTRDRFASGANVLTF; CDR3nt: TGTGCCAGCAGCACACGGGACAGGTTCGCCTCTGGGGCCAACGTCCTGACTTTC
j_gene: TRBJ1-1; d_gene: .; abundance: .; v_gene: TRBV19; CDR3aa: CASSRGDTLNTEAFF; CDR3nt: TGTGCCAGTAGTAGAGGGGACACCCTGAACACTGAAGCTTTCTTT
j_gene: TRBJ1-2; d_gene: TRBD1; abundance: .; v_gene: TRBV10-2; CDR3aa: CASSGGQNYGYTF; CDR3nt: TGCGCCAGCAGTGGGGGACAGAACTATGGCTACACCTTC
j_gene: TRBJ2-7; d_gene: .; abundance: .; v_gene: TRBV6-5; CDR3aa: CASSTGSSYEQYF; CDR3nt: TGTGCCAGCAGTACCGGGTCTTCCTACGAGCAGTACTTC
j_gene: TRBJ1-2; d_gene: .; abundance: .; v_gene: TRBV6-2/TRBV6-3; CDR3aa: CASSWTANYGYTF; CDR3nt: TGTGCCAGCAGCTGGACAGCTAACTATGGCTACACCTTC
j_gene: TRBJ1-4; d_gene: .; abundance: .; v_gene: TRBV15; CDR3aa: CATRDVAGEKLFF; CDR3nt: TGTGCCACCAGGGACGTCGCGGGAGAAAAACTGTTTTTT
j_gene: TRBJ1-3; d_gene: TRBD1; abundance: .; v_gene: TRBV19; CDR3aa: CASSIPTGGTGNTIYF; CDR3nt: TGTGCCAGTAGTATACCCACAGGGGGCACTGGAAACACCATATATTTT
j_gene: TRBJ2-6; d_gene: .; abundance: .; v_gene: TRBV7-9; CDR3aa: CASSSRVASGANVLTF; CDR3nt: TGTGCCAGCAGCTCGCGGGTCGCCTCTGGGGCCAACGTCCTGACTTTC
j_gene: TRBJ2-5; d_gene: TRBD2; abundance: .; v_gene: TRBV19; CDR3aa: CASSVGLGAETQYF; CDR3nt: TGTGCCAGTAGTGTGGGACTAGGGGCGGAGACCCAGTACTTC
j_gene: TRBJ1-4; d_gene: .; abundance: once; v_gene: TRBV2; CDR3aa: CASSETGLREKLFF; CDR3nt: TGTGCCAGCAGTGAAACAGGATTAAGGGAAAAACTGTTTTTT
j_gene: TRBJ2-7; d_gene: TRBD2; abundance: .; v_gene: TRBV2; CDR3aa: CASMGRRESSYEQYF; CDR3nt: TGTGCCAGCATGGGCAGGCGGGAGAGCTCCTACGAGCAGTACTTC
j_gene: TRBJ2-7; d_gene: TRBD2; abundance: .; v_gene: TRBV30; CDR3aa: CAWSLEAGGSYEQYF; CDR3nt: TGTGCCTGGAGTCTAGAAGCGGGAGGTTCCTACGAGCAGTACTTC
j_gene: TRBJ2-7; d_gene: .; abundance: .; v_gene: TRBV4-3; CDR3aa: CASSHLGQTVGQYF; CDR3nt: TGCGCCAGCAGCCATCTCGGACAGACCGTGGGGCAGTACTTC